Presented here are 21 T cell receptor beta chains from one specimen sequenced in a study of T cell responses to AZD1222 COVID-19 vaccine. The repertoire was sequenced with immunoSEQ multiplex PCR; TCRdb's copy has only in-frame clones and lacks some. The sample includes around 95,000 clones, 80% to 90% of them seen just once. Material: peripheral blood, obtained on day 0 of AZD1222 vaccination. These receptors originate from an adult in good health.

The chain links TRBV9 to TRBJ1-6, with TRBD1 matching 7 bases. CDR1 and CDR2 (germline): SGDLS, YYNGEE. This CDR3 region has 14 residues. V dropped 3 bases and J dropped 7; count of bases not matched to a gene: 4. The CDR3 spells CASSAEQGNSPLHF. The CDR3 DNA sequence: TGTGCCAGCAGCGCAGAACAGGGGAATTCACCCCTCCACTTT.

This clone appeared a single time. The J gene is TRBJ2-1, the V gene TRBV5-1; D not certain. Between the trimmed V and J ends, which lost 0 bases and 0 bases, there was a span of 7 bases. CDR3 length: 15 amino acids. The V gene's germline CDR1 is SGHRS and CDR2 YFSETQ. The CDR3 sequence is CASSLAPGSYNEQFF. CDR3 nucleotide sequence: TGCGCCAGCAGCTTGGCCCCGGGCTCCTACAATGAGCAGTTCTTC.

The rearrangement links TRBV15 to TRBJ2-6, with TRBD2 identical over 8 bases. The CDR3 totals 16 residues. V gave up 5 bases and J gave up 4 bases; unmatched junction bases: 7. The germline gives CDR1 LNHNV, CDR2 YYDKDF (reference sequence). The CDR3 sequence: CATSLRGGRGANVLTF. The CDR3 region has the DNA TGTGCCACCAGCCTCCGGGGGGGGCGGGGGGCCAACGTCCTGACTTTC.

The rearrangement links TRBV12-3 or TRBV12-4 to TRBJ2-5; D gene ambiguous. Trimming removed 6 bases from V and 4 bases from J, with 12 bases in between. This CDR3 is built from 13 residues. The CDR3 protein is CASRAHSGETQYF. The CDR3 bases are TGTGCCAGCAGGGCCCATTCGGGAGAGACCCAGTACTTC.

This sequence joins TRBV5-5 and TRBJ1-5; TRBD1 matches 7 bases. This CDR3 has 15 residues. After removal of 2 bases from V and 7 bases from J, the junction contained 9 bases not matched to a gene. Germline CDR1 reads SGHKS; CDR2 reads YYEKEE (reference sequence). The CDR3 region has the DNA TGTGCCAGCAGCTTCCAGACAGGGAGAGGCCAGCCCCAGCATTTT. This sequence encodes CASSFQTGRGQPQHF.

In its sample, this clone was seen once. This sequence joins TRBV5-1 and TRBJ2-7; 11 bases fit TRBD1. The CDR3 extends over 15 amino acids. The germline gives CDR1 SGHRS, CDR2 YFSETQ. V lost 4 bases and J lost 5; bases outside the gene matches: 8. Here the CDR3 reads CASSVAGDRGNEQYF. As DNA, the CDR3 is TGCGCCAGCAGCGTGGCGGGGGACAGGGGGAACGAGCAGTACTTC. Filled out from reference TRBV5-1 and TRBJ2-7, the complete variable domain reads KAGVTQTPRYLIKTRGQQVTLSCSPISGHRSVSWYQQTPGQGLQFLFEYFSETQRNKGNFPGRFSGRQFSNSRSEMNVSTLELGDSALYLCASSVAGDRGNEQYFGPGTRLTVT.

The V call is TRBV12-3 or TRBV12-4, the J call TRBJ1-2; D gene uncertain. The V gene lost 5 bases and the J gene lost 7 bases, with 14 bases spanning the gap. CDR3 length equals 13 residues. This CDR3 reads CASSPTWSGGYTF. The CDR3 bases are TGTGCCAGCAGTCCGACCTGGAGTGGTGGCTACACCTTC.

The chain carries TRBV10-3 and TRBJ2-7, with a tentative D call TRBD1 (6 bases). This CDR3 has 14 residues. Germline lookup yields CDR1 ENHRY and CDR2 SYGVKD. The V end was cut by 6 bases, the J end by 2 bases, with 14 bases between. CDR3 sequence reads: CAISPGVGAYEQYF. The CDR3 DNA follows: TGTGCCATCAGCCCAGGGGTGGGCGCCTACGAGCAGTACTTC.

The chain carries TRBV6-2 or TRBV6-3 and TRBJ1-2; D gene unclear. The CDR3 is 16 amino acids. Germline lookup yields CDR1 MNHEY and CDR2 SVGEGT. V lost 6 bases to trimming and J lost 3 bases, with 20 bases between them. CDR3 sequence (DNA): TGTGCCAGCAGCCAATATGCCCTAGGGCAATACTATGGCTACACCTTC. Protein product: CASSQYALGQYYGYTF.

This clone has ten or more counts. CDR3 sequence reads: CASSYSISGSGNTIYF. The CDR3 region has the DNA TGTGCCAGCAGTTACTCGATCAGCGGATCTGGAAACACCATATATTTT. The chain is built from TRBV6-5 and TRBJ1-3; D remains unclear. This CDR3 is built from 16 residues. V was trimmed by 0 bases and J by 1 base, leaving 10 bases between them. CDR1 is MNHEY and CDR2 is SVGAGI in the germline V gene.

The rearrangement joins TRBV7-9 to TRBJ2-3; the match to TRBD2 covers 10 bases. Unmatched junction bases numbered 8, after V lost 1 base and J lost 4 bases. Germline CDR1 is SEHNR and CDR2 is FQNEAQ (reference sequence). CDR3 size: 17 residues. CDR3 bases: TGTGCCAGCAGCTTAGGGGGTAGCGGGAGGTTGGCAGATACGCAGTATTTT. Its translation: CASSLGGSGRLADTQYF.

The genes are TRBV5-1 and TRBJ1-1, with 9 bases fitting TRBD1. Germline trimming cut 0 bases from V and 1 base from J; bases unmatched to any gene: 10. The CDR3 has 18 residues. CDR1 is SGHRS and CDR2 is YFSETQ in the germline V gene. The CDR3 coding sequence is TGCGCCAGCAGCTTGGATTGGGTGGGACAGGGACCGAACACTGAAGCTTTCTTT. Its protein product is CASSLDWVGQGPNTEAFF.

The chain joins TRBV29-1 to TRBJ2-2; 7 nucleotides match TRBD1. The CDR3 has 14 amino acids. Germline-derived CDR1 and CDR2 are SQVTM and ANQGSEA. V lost 6 bases and J lost 1; bases outside the gene matches: 5. Written as DNA, the CDR3 is TGCAGCGTAAAAGGACAGGTGAACACCGGGGAGCTGTTTTTT. Translated, it gives CSVKGQVNTGELFF.

The chain joins TRBV29-1 to TRBJ1-5; D is ambiguous. CDR3 length: 14 amino acids. Trimming stripped 4 bases from V and 6 bases from J, with 16 bases between. CDR1 SQVTM and CDR2 ANQGSEA come from the germline V gene. The CDR3 coding sequence is TGCAGCGTTGCAACAGTCGAATCGAGTCAGCCCCAGCATTTT. Its protein is CSVATVESSQPQHF.

The J gene is TRBJ1-2, the V gene TRBV6-5; 9 bases are a match to TRBD1. Germline V gives CDR1 MNHEY, CDR2 SVGAGI. V lost 6 bases to trimming and J lost 4 bases; unmatched junction nucleotides: 9. The CDR3 is made up of 15 amino acids. CDR3 nucleotide sequence: TGTGCCAGCAGAGCCGGGACAGGGTCTAGCTATGGCTACACCTTC. Its protein is CASRAGTGSSYGYTF.

This chain connects TRBV6-2 or TRBV6-3 to TRBJ2-4; D call uncertain. The CDR3 is 17 amino acids. The V end was cut by 0 bases, the J end by 0 bases, with 12 bases between. Germline CDR1 is MNHEY and CDR2 is SVGEGT. CDR3 DNA sequence: TGTGCCAGCAGTTACTCGACGCATGGCCTAGCCAAAAACATTCAGTACTTC. Its translation: CASSYSTHGLAKNIQYF.

The chain joins TRBV6-5 to TRBJ2-7; D unclear. Germline V gene sequence: CDR1 MNHEY, CDR2 SVGAGI. V lost 8 bases to trimming and J lost 0 bases, with 17 bases between them. The CDR3 length is 15 residues. In nucleotides, the CDR3 is TGTGCCAGCCACCCCGGGCTAAGGAGCTCCTACGAGCAGTACTTC. Its translation is CASHPGLRSSYEQYF.

This rearrangement joins TRBV7-2 to TRBJ2-1; no clear D. The V gene's germline CDR1 is SGHTA and CDR2 FQGNSA. With 5 bases removed from V and 3 bases from J, the gap between germline ends came to 8 bases. The CDR3 runs 13 residues. The CDR3 DNA follows: TGTGCCAGCAGCCCCTTATTCTACAATGAGCAGTTCTTC. This gives the protein CASSPLFYNEQFF. The whole variable domain, remainder taken from reference TRBV7-2 and TRBJ2-1, is GAGVSQSPSNKVTEKGKDVELRCDPISGHTALYWYRQSLGQGLEFLIYFQGNSAPDKSGLPSDRFSAERTGGSVSTLTIQRTQQEDSAVYLCASSPLFYNEQFFGPGTRLTVL.

Only one count was recorded for this clone. J is TRBJ1-6 and V is TRBV7-2; D perhaps matches TRBD1 (6 bases). There are 18 residues in the CDR3. CDR1 is SGHTA, CDR2 FQGNSA, per germline. Trimming took 5 bases from V and 0 from J, leaving 17 bases between them. The CDR3 bases are TGTGCCAGCAGCCGCTTAGGGGGGTTTGGCTCCTATAATTCACCCCTCCACTTT. Translating gives CASSRLGGFGSYNSPLHF.

The chain couples TRBV7-2 to TRBJ2-7; TRBD2 might be the D (5 bases). Trimming took off 5 bases at V and 5 bases at J, with 10 bases between the two ends. This CDR3 contains 12 residues. In germline, CDR1 is SGHTA, CDR2 FQGNSA. The CDR3 spells CASSPGVHEQYF. Written as DNA, the CDR3 is TGTGCCAGCAGCCCCGGGGTCCACGAGCAGTACTTC.

This rearrangement joins TRBV20-1 to TRBJ1-1; TRBD1 might be the D (5 bases). This CDR3 is built from 16 residues. V was cut by 3 bases and J by 0 bases, with 17 bases left in between. Germline CDR1 reads DFQATT; CDR2 reads SNEGSKA (reference sequence). The CDR3 DNA follows: TGCAGTGCTAGTCCTTTCGGGGCAGTTATGAACACTGAAGCTTTCTTT. Protein: CSASPFGAVMNTEAFF.